Following are 29 T cell receptor beta chains from one sample sequenced in a study of T cell responses to AZD1222 COVID-19 vaccine. The method was immunoSEQ multiplex PCR; TCRdb's version includes in-frame clones alone and lacks a portion of them. The sample shows 75,000 to 90,000 clones, approximately 90% of them seen only once. The material was peripheral blood, obtained 28 days after the second AZD1222 dose. These receptor sequences come from an adult who received the AZD1222 COVID-19 vaccine.

This chain links TRBV2 with TRBJ1-1; possibly TRBD1 for D (5 bases). Germline-derived CDR1 and CDR2 are SNHLY and FYNNEI. This CDR3 is 12 amino acids long. V lost 7 bases and J 4 bases, leaving 10 bases between the germline ends. In DNA form, the CDR3 reads TGTGCCAGCAAGACAGATACCACTGAAGCTTTCTTT. Translation gives CASKTDTTEAFF.

The chain uses TRBV6-6 and TRBJ1-1; the D gene is possibly TRBD1 (6 bases). Germline V lookup: CDR1 MNHNY, CDR2 SVGAGI (reference sequence). Between the trimmed V and J ends, which lost 4 bases and 12 bases, there was a span of 15 bases. This CDR3 comprises 12 residues. The CDR3 is CASSFNRDTPFF. In nucleotides, the CDR3 is TGTGCCAGCAGTTTCAACCGGGACACACCTTTCTTT.

The chain links TRBV4-3 to TRBJ2-7; 8 bases line up with TRBD1. This CDR3 comprises 13 residues. V trimming: 4 bases; J trimming: 6 bases; junction bases outside the gene matches: 5. CDR1 is LGHNA and CDR2 is YSLEER in the germline V gene. The CDR3 reads CASSPGQGREQYF. CDR3 DNA: TGCGCCAGCAGCCCCGGACAGGGCCGCGAGCAGTACTTC.

The V and J genes are TRBV28 and TRBJ1-6; D is possibly TRBD1 (6 bases). The germline V gene encodes CDR1 MDHEN and CDR2 SYDVKM. The CDR3 contains 12 residues. The V gene lost 4 bases and the J gene lost 19 bases, with 17 bases spanning the gap. The CDR3 coding sequence is TGTGCCAGCAGTTCCTCCGGGGAGGGGGGTCACTTT. Translation: CASSSSGEGGHF.

J is TRBJ2-7 and V is TRBV10-1; D is uncertain. The CDR3 loop spans 15 amino acids. Deletions cut 0 bases from V and 2 bases from J, with 11 bases between. Looked up from germline, CDR1 is WNHNN and CDR2 is SYGVQD (reference sequence). Here the CDR3 DNA reads TGCGCCAGCAGTGAGTCGAGGCCCGAAGCCTACGAGCAGTACTTC. The encoded protein is CASSESRPEAYEQYF.

This rearrangement joins TRBV19 to TRBJ2-4; D call uncertain. Germline CDR1 reads LNHDA; CDR2 reads SQIVND (reference sequence). Trimming stripped 2 bases from V and 9 bases from J, with 14 bases between. This CDR3 has 14 residues. CDR3 sequence (DNA): TGTGCCAGTAGTATAAGGAAAGAGTTCGGCATTCAGTACTTC. Protein sequence: CASSIRKEFGIQYF.

On this clone itself: An end of the junction differs from the germline gene, which may be a read error. The CDR3 DNA follows: TGTGCCAGCAGCTTAGGGCCGGAGTCCTCCGAGCAGTACTTC. It yields the protein CASSLGPESSEQYF. This chain links TRBV7-3 with TRBJ2-7; D unresolved. Germline CDR1 is SGHTA and CDR2 is FQGTGA. This CDR3 spans 14 amino acids.

This chain joins TRBV28 and TRBJ2-1; 10 nucleotides agree with TRBD2. The CDR3 sequence is 16 residues long. Losses at the gene ends were 4 bases for V and 0 bases for J; bases not matched to a gene: 3. Looked up from germline, CDR1 is MDHEN and CDR2 is SYDVKM. Here the CDR3 DNA reads TGTGCCAGCAGTTCCCGGACTAGCGGCTCCTACAATGAGCAGTTCTTC. It is translated as CASSSRTSGSYNEQFF.

The rearrangement uses TRBV7-9 and TRBJ2-1, with no clear D. Trimming pared 4 bases from V and 12 bases from J, leaving 10 bases between. This CDR3 comprises 11 residues. Germline V gene sequence: CDR1 SEHNR, CDR2 FQNEAQ (reference sequence). CDR3 coding DNA: TGTGCCAGCAGCTCTCTAGAATTGCAGTTCTTC. It yields the protein CASSSLELQFF.

The chain joins TRBV4-1 to TRBJ1-3; the D is unclear. This CDR3 has 15 amino acids. Trimming shortened V by 0 bases and J by 0 bases, and 6 bases separated the two germline ends. CDR1 MGHRA and CDR2 YSYEKL come from the germline V gene. The CDR3 nucleotides read TGCGCCAGCAGCCAAGATGAGGTCTCTGGAAACACCATATATTTT. Amino acid sequence: CASSQDEVSGNTIYF.

The sample holds one count of this clone. This chain connects TRBV27 to TRBJ2-5, with 7 bases aligning to TRBD1. Germline lookup yields CDR1 MNHEY and CDR2 SMNVEV (reference sequence). V lost 5 bases to trimming and J lost 2 bases; unmatched junction nucleotides: 2. The CDR3 covers 13 residues. The CDR3 nucleotides read TGTGCCAGCAGTCTGGGACAGCAAGAGACCCAGTACTTC. It specifies CASSLGQQETQYF.

The CDR3 bases are TGTGCCAGCACCCGGACTAGCGACCACAATGAGCAGTTCTTC. Translating gives CASTRTSDHNEQFF. V usage is TRBV7-2 and J usage is TRBJ2-1; 9 bases match TRBD2. Per the germline V gene, CDR1 is SGHTA and CDR2 is FQGNSA. This CDR3 comprises 14 residues. V lost 7 bases and J lost 5; bases outside the gene matches: 6. Using reference TRBV7-2 and TRBJ2-1 for the parts outside the CDR3, the full variable domain is GAGVSQSPSNKVTEKGKDVELRCDPISGHTALYWYRQSLGQGLEFLIYFQGNSAPDKSGLPSDRFSAERTGGSVSTLTIQRTQQEDSAVYLCASTRTSDHNEQFFGPGTRLTVL.

This chain uses TRBV2 with TRBJ1-5; TRBD1 might be the D (5 bases). The CDR3 extends over 11 amino acids. The V end was cut by 6 bases, the J end by 12 bases, with 12 bases between. Germline V gene sequence: CDR1 SNHLY, CDR2 FYNNEI. The CDR3 bases are TGTGCCAGCAGAGGGGAAGGACTCCAGCATTTT. This translates into CASRGEGLQHF.

V is TRBV28 and J is TRBJ1-5; D remains ambiguous. V was trimmed by 1 base and J by 5 bases, leaving 12 bases between them. The CDR3 sequence is 15 residues long. CDR1 and CDR2 (germline): MDHEN, SYDVKM. The CDR3 DNA reads as TGTGCCAGCAGTTTATCCATCCTAACCGATCAGCCCCAGCATTTT. This codes for CASSLSILTDQPQHF.

V and J are TRBV18 and TRBJ2-1; D is uncertain. The length of the CDR3 is 13 residues. Trimming removed 0 bases from V and 7 bases from J, with 7 bases in between. CDR1 and CDR2 (germline): KGHSH, LQKENI. This CDR3 reads CASSPPVKNEQFF. The CDR3 DNA is TGTGCCAGCTCACCACCGGTCAAGAATGAGCAGTTCTTC.

This chain uses TRBV5-1 with TRBJ1-2; D gene uncertain. CDR1 is SGHRS, CDR2 YFSETQ, per germline. Trimming stripped 0 bases from V and 8 bases from J, with 11 bases between. The CDR3 spans 13 residues. The CDR3, as DNA: TGCGCCAGCAGCTTGGAATTCGCGGTCGGCTACACCTTC. Translation gives CASSLEFAVGYTF. The full variable domain, with the rest looked up from reference TRBV5-1 and TRBJ1-2, is KAGVTQTPRYLIKTRGQQVTLSCSPISGHRSVSWYQQTPGQGLQFLFEYFSETQRNKGNFPGRFSGRQFSNSRSEMNVSTLELGDSALYLCASSLEFAVGYTFGSGTRLTVV.

The rearrangement links TRBV9 to TRBJ2-2; D remains ambiguous. The CDR3 extends over 16 amino acids. Looked up from germline, CDR1 is SGDLS and CDR2 is YYNGEE. Trimming removed 3 bases from V and 0 bases from J, with 12 bases in between. CDR3 nucleotides: TGTGCCAGCAGCGAGTCCCCCTTGCCGAACACCGGGGAGCTGTTTTTT. Encoded protein: CASSESPLPNTGELFF.

The chain carries TRBV15 and TRBJ2-4; the D is unclear. The CDR3 contains 15 residues. The V gene's germline CDR1 is LNHNV and CDR2 YYDKDF (reference sequence). Trimming left V 3 bases short and J 0 bases short, with 9 bases between. The chain's CDR3 is CATSSEILAKNIQYF. CDR3 in DNA: TGTGCCACCAGCAGCGAGATACTAGCCAAAAACATTCAGTACTTC.

The CDR3 nucleotides read TGTGCCAGCAGCCCGCAGGACAGGCCAGATACGCAGTATTTT. This encodes CASSPQDRPDTQYF. V usage is TRBV5-4 and J usage is TRBJ2-3; the match to TRBD1 covers 7 bases. The V and J ends lost 4 bases and 4 bases, in that order; junction bases with no gene match: 6. The germline V gene encodes CDR1 SGHNT and CDR2 YYREEE (reference sequence). CDR3 size: 14 residues.

The V call is TRBV7-3, the J call TRBJ2-5, with a tentative D call TRBD1 (6 bases). The CDR3 extends over 13 amino acids. In germline, CDR1 is SGHTA, CDR2 FQGTGA. Trimming removed 6 bases from V and 5 bases from J, with 13 bases in between. CDR3 loop: CASSSQGSETQYF. CDR3 DNA sequence: TGTGCCAGCAGTTCGCAGGGGAGTGAGACCCAGTACTTC.

The rearrangement joins TRBV7-6 to TRBJ2-5, with 8 bases matching TRBD1. V was pared by 5 bases and J by 2 bases, with 4 bases of the junction left unmatched. The CDR3 length is 14 residues. Germline V CDR1 and CDR2: SGHVS, FNYEAQ. CDR3: CASSRWTGQETQYF. In DNA, the CDR3 is TGTGCCAGCAGCCGATGGACAGGGCAAGAGACCCAGTACTTC. Drawing the rest from reference TRBV7-6 and TRBJ2-5, the complete variable domain is GAGVSQSPRYKVTKRGQDVALRCDPISGHVSLYWYRQALGQGPEFLTYFNYEAQQDKSGLPNDRFSAERPEGSISTLTIQRTEQRDSAMYRCASSRWTGQETQYFGPGTRLLVL.

This clone showed up just a few times. V is TRBV3-1 (or the pseudogene TRBV3-2) and J is TRBJ2-3; 7 bases map to TRBD1. Germline lookup yields CDR1 LGHDT and CDR2 YNNKEL (reference sequence). J was trimmed by 1 base and V by 4 bases; bases with no gene match: 8. This CDR3 has 16 residues. The CDR3 DNA follows: TGTGCCAGCAGCCCTAGGGGTCAGGGGGGCACAGATACGCAGTATTTT. Its protein product is CASSPRGQGGTDTQYF.

This chain connects TRBV9 to TRBJ2-1; D gene uncertain. The CDR3 length is 12 residues. V was trimmed by 0 bases and J by 3 bases, leaving 1 base between them. Germline CDR1 is SGDLS and CDR2 is YYNGEE. DNA for the CDR3: TGTGCCAGCAGCGTAGACTACAATGAGCAGTTCTTC. Amino acids: CASSVDYNEQFF.

This clone showed up just once. The chain joins TRBV7-9 to TRBJ1-1, with no clear D. Trimming pared 5 bases from V and 6 bases from J, leaving 13 bases between. The CDR3 sequence is 13 residues long. CDR1 and CDR2 from the germline V gene are SEHNR and FQNEAQ (reference sequence). The CDR3: CASSPQAGPEAFF. For the CDR3, the DNA is TGTGCCAGCAGCCCCCAGGCAGGTCCTGAAGCTTTCTTT. Combining the CDR3 with reference TRBV7-9 and TRBJ1-1 gives the whole variable domain DTGVSQNPRHKITKRGQNVTFRCDPISEHNRLYWYRQTLGQGPEFLTYFQNEAQLEKSRLLSDRFSAERPKGSFSTLEIQRTEQGDSAMYLCASSPQAGPEAFFGQGTRLTVV.

This clone has only one observation. V usage is TRBV7-2 and J usage is TRBJ1-1, with TRBD1 matching over 9 bases. This CDR3 is 14 amino acids long. CDR1 and CDR2 from the germline V gene are SGHTA and FQGNSA. The V gene end was trimmed by 5 bases and the J gene end by 7 bases; junction bases not matched to a gene: 8. The CDR3 is CASSSSGGQGEAFF. The CDR3 region has the DNA TGTGCCAGCAGCAGCTCGGGGGGACAGGGTGAAGCTTTCTTT.

This chain joins TRBV19 and TRBJ2-2; no clear D. There are 16 residues in the CDR3. The germline V gene has CDR1 LNHDA and CDR2 SQIVND (reference sequence). V was clipped by 3 bases and J by 5 bases, with 16 bases between them. The chain's CDR3 is CASSMLAEFNTGELFF. The CDR3 nucleotides are TGTGCCAGTAGTATGTTGGCGGAATTTAATACCGGGGAGCTGTTTTTT.

This clone was seen a single time. The chain couples TRBV7-6 to TRBJ2-5; D call uncertain. Germline lookup yields CDR1 SGHVS and CDR2 FNYEAQ. Trimming removed 6 bases from V and 5 bases from J, with 13 bases in between. The CDR3 covers 13 residues. The CDR3 loop is CASSSGIRETQYF. The DNA for the CDR3 is TGTGCCAGCAGTTCGGGTATTCGGGAGACCCAGTACTTC.

The V call is TRBV5-1, the J call TRBJ1-4; possible D gene TRBD1, 5 bases. CDR3 length equals 15 residues. Germline CDR1 and CDR2: SGHRS and YFSETQ. V shed 4 bases and J shed 0 bases, with 10 bases lying between them. Written as DNA, the CDR3 is TGCGCCAGCAGCGGGGACGGCGCAACTAATGAAAAACTGTTTTTT. Its protein product is CASSGDGATNEKLFF.

V usage is TRBV4-3 and J usage is TRBJ2-5; a possible D gene is TRBD1 (6 bases). The CDR3 contains 12 residues. CDR1 and CDR2 from the germline V gene are LGHNA and YSLEER. V was shortened by 7 bases and J by 6 bases, with 12 bases between the two germline ends. CDR3 in DNA: TGCGCCAGCAACAGGGAGTGGAAGACCCAGTACTTC. It specifies CASNREWKTQYF.